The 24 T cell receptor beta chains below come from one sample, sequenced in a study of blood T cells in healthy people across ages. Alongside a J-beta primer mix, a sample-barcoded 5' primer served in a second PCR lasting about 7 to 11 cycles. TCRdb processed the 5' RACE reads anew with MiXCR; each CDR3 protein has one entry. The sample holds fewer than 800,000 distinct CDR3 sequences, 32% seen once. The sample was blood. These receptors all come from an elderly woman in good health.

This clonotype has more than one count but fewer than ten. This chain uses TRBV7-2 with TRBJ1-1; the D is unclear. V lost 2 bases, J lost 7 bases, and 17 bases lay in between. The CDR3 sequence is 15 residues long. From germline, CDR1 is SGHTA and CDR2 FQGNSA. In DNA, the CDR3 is TGTGCCAGCAGCTTACTCCACGGTGGTAGGAGTGAAGCTTTCTTT. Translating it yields CASSLLHGGRSEAFF.

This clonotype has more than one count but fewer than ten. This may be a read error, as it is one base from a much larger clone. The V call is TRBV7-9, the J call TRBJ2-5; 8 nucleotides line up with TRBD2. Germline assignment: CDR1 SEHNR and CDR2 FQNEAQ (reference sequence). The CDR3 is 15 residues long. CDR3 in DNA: TGTGCCAGCAGCTTTACCGGGACTAGGAACGAGACCAAGTACTTC. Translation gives CASSFTGTRNETKYF.

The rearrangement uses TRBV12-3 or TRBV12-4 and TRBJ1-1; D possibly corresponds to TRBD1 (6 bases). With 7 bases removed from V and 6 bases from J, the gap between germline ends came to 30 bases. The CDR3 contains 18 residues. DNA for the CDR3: TGTGCCAGCATCCCTTCTTTGGGGGCCGGGGGAAGATTGGCTGAAGCTTTCTTT. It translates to CASIPSLGAGGRLAEAFF.

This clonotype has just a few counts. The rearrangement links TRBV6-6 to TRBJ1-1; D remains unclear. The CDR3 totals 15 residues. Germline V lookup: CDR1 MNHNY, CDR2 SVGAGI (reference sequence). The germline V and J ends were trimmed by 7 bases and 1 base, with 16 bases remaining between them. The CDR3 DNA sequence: TGTGCCAGCACCTACGCGGAGTCACGGAACACTGAAGCTTTCTTT. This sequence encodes CASTYAESRNTEAFF.

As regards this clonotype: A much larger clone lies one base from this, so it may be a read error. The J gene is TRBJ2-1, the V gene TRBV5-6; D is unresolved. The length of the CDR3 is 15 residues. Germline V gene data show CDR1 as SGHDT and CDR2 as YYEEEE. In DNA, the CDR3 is TGTACCAGCGTTGGGCGGCTTAGCTCCTACAATGAGCAGTTCTTC. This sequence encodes CTSVGRLSSYNEQFF.

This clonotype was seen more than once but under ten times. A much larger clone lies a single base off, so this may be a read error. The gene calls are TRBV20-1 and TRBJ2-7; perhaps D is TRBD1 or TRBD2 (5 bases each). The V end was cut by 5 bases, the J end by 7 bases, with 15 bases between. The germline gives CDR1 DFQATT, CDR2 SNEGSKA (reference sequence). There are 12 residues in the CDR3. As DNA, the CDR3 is TGCAGTGCTTCGACAGACTACAATGAGCAGTACTTC. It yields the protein CSASTDYNEQYF.

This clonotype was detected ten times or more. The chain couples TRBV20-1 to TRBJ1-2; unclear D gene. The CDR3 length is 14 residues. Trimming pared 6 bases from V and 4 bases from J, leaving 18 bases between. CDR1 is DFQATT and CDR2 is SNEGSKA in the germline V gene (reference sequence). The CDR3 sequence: CSAPGVVDSYGYTF. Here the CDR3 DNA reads TGCAGTGCCCCCGGGGTGGTGGACTCCTATGGCTACACCTTC.

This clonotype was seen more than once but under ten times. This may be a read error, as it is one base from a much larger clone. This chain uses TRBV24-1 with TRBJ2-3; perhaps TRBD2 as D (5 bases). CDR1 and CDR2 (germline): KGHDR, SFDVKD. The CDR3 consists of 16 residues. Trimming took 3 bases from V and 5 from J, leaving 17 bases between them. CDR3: CATSDGSRRLGDTQYF. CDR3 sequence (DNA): TGTGCCACCAGTGATGGCTCCAGGAGGCTTGGAGATACGCAGTATTTT.

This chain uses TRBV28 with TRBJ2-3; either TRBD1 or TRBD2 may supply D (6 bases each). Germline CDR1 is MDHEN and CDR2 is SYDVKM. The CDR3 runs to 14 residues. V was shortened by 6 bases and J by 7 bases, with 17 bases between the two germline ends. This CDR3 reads CASSPRGLAYTQYF. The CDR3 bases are TGTGCCAGCAGCCCTCGGGGGCTTGCCTATACGCAGTATTTT.

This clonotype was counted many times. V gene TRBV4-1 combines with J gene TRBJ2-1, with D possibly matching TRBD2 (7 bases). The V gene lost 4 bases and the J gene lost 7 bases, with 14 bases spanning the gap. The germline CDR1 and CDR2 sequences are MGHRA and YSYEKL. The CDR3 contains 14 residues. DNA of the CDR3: TGCGCCAGCAGCCCTCAGGAGGGGGGGAATGAGCAGTTCTTC. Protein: CASSPQEGGNEQFF.

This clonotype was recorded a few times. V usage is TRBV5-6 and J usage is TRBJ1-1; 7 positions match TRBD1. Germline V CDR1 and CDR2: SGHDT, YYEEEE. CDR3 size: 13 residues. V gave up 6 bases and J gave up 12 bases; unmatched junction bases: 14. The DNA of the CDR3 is TGTGCCAGCACCGATACAGGGGCCAGAGGAACTTTCTTT. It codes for CASTDTGARGTFF.

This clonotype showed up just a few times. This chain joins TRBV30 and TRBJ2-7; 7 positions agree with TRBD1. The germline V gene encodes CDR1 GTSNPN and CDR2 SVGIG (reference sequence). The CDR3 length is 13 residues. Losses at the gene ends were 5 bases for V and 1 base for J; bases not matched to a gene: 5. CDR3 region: CAWSGDSSYEQYF. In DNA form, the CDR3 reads TGTGCCTGGTCCGGGGACAGTTCCTACGAGCAGTACTTC.

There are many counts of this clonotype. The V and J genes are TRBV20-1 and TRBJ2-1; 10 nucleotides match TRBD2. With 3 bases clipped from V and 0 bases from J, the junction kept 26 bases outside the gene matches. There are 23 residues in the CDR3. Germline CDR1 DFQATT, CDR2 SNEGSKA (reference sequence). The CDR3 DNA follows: TGCAGTGCTAGGATCCTCCGGCTAGCGGGGGATTTAGAAAGCACTCACTCCTACAATGAGCAGTTCTTC. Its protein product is CSARILRLAGDLESTHSYNEQFF.

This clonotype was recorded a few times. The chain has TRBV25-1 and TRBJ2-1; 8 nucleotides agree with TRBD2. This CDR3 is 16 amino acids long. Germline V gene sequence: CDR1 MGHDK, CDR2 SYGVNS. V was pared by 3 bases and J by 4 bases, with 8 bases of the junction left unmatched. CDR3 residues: CASSERAGVGYNEQFF. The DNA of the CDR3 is TGTGCCAGCAGTGAGAGAGCGGGGGTGGGGTACAATGAGCAGTTCTTC.

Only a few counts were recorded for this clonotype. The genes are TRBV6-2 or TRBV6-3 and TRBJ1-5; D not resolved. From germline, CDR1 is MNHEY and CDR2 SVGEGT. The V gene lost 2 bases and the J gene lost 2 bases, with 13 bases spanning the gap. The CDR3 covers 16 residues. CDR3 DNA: TGTGCCAGCAGTTACGTCTCGCCAGGAGGCAATCAGCCCCAGCATTTT. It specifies CASSYVSPGGNQPQHF.

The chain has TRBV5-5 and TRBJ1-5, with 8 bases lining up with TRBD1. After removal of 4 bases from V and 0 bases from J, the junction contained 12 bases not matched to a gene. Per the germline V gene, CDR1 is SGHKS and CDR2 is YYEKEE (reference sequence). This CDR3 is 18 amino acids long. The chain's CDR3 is CASSRWDRMGYSNQPQHF. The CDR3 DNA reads TGTGCCAGCAGCCGGTGGGACAGGATGGGGTATAGCAATCAGCCCCAGCATTTT.

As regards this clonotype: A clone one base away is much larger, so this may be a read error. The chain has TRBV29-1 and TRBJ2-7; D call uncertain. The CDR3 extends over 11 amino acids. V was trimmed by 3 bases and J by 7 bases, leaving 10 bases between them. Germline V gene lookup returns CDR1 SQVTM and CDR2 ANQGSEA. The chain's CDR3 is CSVEQYNEQYF. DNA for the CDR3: TGCAGCGTTGAGCAGTACAATGAGCAGTACTTC.

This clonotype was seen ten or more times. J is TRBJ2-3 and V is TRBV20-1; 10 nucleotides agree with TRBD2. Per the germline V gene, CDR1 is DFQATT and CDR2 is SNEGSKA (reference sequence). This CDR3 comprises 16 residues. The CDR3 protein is CSGGAGLAGVGDTQYF. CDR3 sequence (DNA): TGCAGCGGGGGCGCGGGTCTAGCGGGGGTTGGTGATACGCAGTATTTT.

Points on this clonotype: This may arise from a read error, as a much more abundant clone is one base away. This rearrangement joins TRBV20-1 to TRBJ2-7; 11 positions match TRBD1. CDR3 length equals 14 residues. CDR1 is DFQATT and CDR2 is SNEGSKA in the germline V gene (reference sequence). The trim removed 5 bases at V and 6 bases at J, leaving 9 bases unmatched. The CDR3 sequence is CSAETGTGGVEQYF. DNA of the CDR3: TGCAGTGCTGAAACCGGGACAGGGGGAGTCGAGCAGTACTTC.

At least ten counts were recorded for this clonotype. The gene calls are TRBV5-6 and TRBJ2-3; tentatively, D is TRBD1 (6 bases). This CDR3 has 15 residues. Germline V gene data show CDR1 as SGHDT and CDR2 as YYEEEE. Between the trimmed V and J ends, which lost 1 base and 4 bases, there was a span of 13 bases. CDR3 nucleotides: TGTGCCAGCAGCTTGCAGGGGTTCTTCCCAGATACGCAGTATTTT. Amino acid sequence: CASSLQGFFPDTQYF. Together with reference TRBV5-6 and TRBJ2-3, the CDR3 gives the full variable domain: DAGVTQSPTHLIKTRGQQVTLRCSPKSGHDTVSWYQQALGQGPQFIFQYYEEEERQRGNFPDRFSGHQFPNYSSELNVNALLLGDSALYLCASSLQGFFPDTQYFGPGTRLTVL.

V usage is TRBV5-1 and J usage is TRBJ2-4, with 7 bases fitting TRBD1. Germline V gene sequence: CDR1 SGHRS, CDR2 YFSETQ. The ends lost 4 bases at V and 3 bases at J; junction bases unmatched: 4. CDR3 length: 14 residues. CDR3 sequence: CASSAQGDKNIQYF. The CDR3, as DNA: TGCGCCAGCAGCGCGCAGGGGGACAAAAACATTCAGTACTTC.

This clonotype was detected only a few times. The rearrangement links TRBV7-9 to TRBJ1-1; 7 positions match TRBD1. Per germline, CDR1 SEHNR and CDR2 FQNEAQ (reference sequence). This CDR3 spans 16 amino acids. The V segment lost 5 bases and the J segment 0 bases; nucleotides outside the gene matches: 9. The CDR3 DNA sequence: TGTGCCAGCAGCGGGGACAGCACTTACATGAACACTGAAGCTTTCTTT. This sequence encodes CASSGDSTYMNTEAFF. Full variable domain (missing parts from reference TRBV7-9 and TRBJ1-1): DTGVSQNPRHKITKRGQNVTFRCDPISEHNRLYWYRQTLGQGPEFLTYFQNEAQLEKSRLLSDRFSAERPKGSFSTLEIQRTEQGDSAMYLCASSGDSTYMNTEAFFGQGTRLTVV.

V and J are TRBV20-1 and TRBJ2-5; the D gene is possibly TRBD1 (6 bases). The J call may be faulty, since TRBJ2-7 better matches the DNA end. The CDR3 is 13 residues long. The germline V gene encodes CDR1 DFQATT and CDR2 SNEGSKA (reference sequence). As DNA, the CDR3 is TGCAGTGCTATTGGGGACACCGGCTACGAGCAGTACTTC. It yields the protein CSAIGDTGYEQYF.

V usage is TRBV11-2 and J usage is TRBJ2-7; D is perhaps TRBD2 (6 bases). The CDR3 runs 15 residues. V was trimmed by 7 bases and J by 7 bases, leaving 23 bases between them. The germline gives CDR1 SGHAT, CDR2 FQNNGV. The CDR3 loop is CASTTRESSYNEQYF. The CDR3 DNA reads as TGTGCCAGCACTACCCGGGAGAGTTCCTACAATGAGCAGTACTTC. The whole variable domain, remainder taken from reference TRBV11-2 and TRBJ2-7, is EAGVAQSPRYKIIEKRQSVAFWCNPISGHATLYWYQQILGQGPKLLIQFQNNGVVDDSQLPKDRFSAERLKGVDSTLKIQPAKLEDSAVYLCASTTRESSYNEQYFGPGTRLTVT.